The clone carrying this T cell receptor (beta chain) was found a few times. The antigen is not known. This sample is part of a study of cytomegalovirus exposure and HLA in healthy donors. Study observations and caveats: In a later analysis, CMV-associated beta chains were mostly HLA-associated, it appeared. Cytomegalovirus status was reportedly diagnosed by the classifier with high specificity and sensitivity.

In germline, CDR1 is SGHDN, CDR2 FVKESK. This CDR3 spans 14 amino acids. V shed 6 bases, J shed 1 base, and the junction held 1 base outside the gene matches. PCR was performed using 60 Vbeta and 13 Jbeta primers. Using immunoSEQ multiplex PCR, the repertoire was profiled, and TCRdb retains in-frame clones only, with some absent. The sample carries 150,000 or so clones, over 65% recorded once. The source material was PBMCs. This TCR came from a middle-aged man in good health and CMV-seropositive. The chain is built from TRBV14 and TRBJ2-2; 8 positions match TRBD2. In DNA form, the CDR3 reads TGTGCCAGCAGACTAGCGGTGAACACCGGGGAGCTGTTTTTT. This codes for CASRLAVNTGELFF.